The TCR beta chain described here comes from a study of regulatory T cells in long-lasting Graves disease. The length of the CDR3 is 12 residues. Germline values: CDR1 MDHEN, CDR2 SYDVKM. The V end was cut by 5 bases, the J end by 3 bases, with 8 bases between. This clonotype was counted at least ten times. Combining iRepertoire HTBI primers with Arm-PCR of CDR3 regions, the authors built TCR beta libraries. TCRdb passed the multiplex PCR reads through MiXCR, listing each CDR3 protein once. This table holds 420,000 or so distinct CDR3 sequences, 16% found once. This sample's time point: newly diagnosed GD, antithyroid drugs for less than 3 months. From RNA extracted from PBMCs, the TCR library was made. The data were also submitted as part of a second study, on T cells in Graves' hyperthyroidism and ophthalmopathy.

This chain connects TRBV28 to TRBJ2-7; tentatively, D is TRBD2 (6 bases). This sequence originates from a woman in her late teens or twenties with Graves disease. The sequences come from peripheral blood mononuclear cells (PBMCs), collected at new diagnosis, from a patient treated with antithyroid drugs. In DNA form, the CDR3 reads TGTGCCAGCAGTGGAGGGGTCTACGAGCAGTACTTC. Protein product: CASSGGVYEQYF.